This record looks at one T cell receptor beta chain sequence and its context. Its target is unknown. This sample was included in a study of T cells in Graves' hyperthyroidism and ophthalmopathy. Study details: Peripheral blood was drawn at first diagnosis, prior to all treatment. Overall study findings and caveats: Most expanded thyroid clonotypes above 0.001 recurred in blood.

Each patient was aged 18 to 65 and had newly diagnosed hyperthyroidism of under 2 months' duration. TCR beta CDR3 sequences were amplified from RNA transcripts. When the TCR CDR3 underwent first-round RT-PCR, the HTBI primer set was used. TCRdb re-analysed the multiplex PCR reads in MiXCR, keeping a single row per CDR3 protein. The table includes 700,000 or so distinct CDR3 sequences, about a sixth detected once. Material for sequencing was blood. The TCR comes from a young man with Graves' hyperthyroidism.

The CDR3 loop reads CATAPPRDTISSGNTIYF. As DNA, the CDR3 is TGTGCCACCGCCCCTCCCCGGGACACAATAAGCTCTGGAAACACCATATATTTT. The V call is TRBV28, the J call TRBJ1-3; tentatively, D is TRBD1 (6 bases). The CDR3 sequence is 18 residues long. The V end was cut by 10 bases, the J end by 0 bases, with 25 bases between. Germline V gene data show CDR1 as MDHEN and CDR2 as SYDVKM. Full variable domain (missing parts from reference TRBV28 and TRBJ1-3): DVKVTQSSRYLVKRTGEKVFLECVQDMDHENMFWYRQDPGLGLRLIYFSYDVKMKEKGDIPEGYSVSREKKERFSLILESASTNQTSMYLCATAPPRDTISSGNTIYFGEGSWLTVV.